This TCR beta chain comes out of a study of T cell changes during pregnancy in multiple sclerosis. Some clones are missing from TCRdb's copy, which holds only in-frame ones; the method was immunoSEQ multiplex PCR. Of about 41,000 clones listed, more than 90% are singletons. This sequence originates from a female donor with multiple sclerosis, enrolled in a pregnancy study. Sequences were derived from CD8+ T cells from peripheral blood mononuclear cells, sampled in the third trimester of pregnancy.

This CDR3 reads CASSSLTGGGHQPQHF. In DNA form, the CDR3 reads TGTGCCAGCAGCTCCTTAACAGGGGGGGGACATCAGCCCCAGCATTTT. The chain employs TRBV7-8 and TRBJ1-5, with TRBD1 identical over 8 bases. Germline V lookup: CDR1 SGHVS, CDR2 FQNEAQ. There are 16 residues in the CDR3. Trimming took 4 bases from V and 5 from J; bases not matched to a gene: 10.